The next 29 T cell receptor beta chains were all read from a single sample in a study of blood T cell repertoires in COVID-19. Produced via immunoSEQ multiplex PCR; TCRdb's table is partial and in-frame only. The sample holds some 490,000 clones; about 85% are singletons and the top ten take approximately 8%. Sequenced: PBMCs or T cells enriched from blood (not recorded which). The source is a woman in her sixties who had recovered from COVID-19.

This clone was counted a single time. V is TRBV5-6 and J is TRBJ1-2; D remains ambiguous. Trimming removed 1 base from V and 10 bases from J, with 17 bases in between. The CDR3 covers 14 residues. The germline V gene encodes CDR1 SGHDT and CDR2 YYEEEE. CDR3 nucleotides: TGTGCCAGCAGCTTGTGGGAGACGGGTCAATACTACACCTTC. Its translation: CASSLWETGQYYTF.

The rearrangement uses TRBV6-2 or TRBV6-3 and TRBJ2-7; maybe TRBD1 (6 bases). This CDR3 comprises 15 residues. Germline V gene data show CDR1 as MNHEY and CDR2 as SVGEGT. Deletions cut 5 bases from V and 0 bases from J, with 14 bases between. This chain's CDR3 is CASSITMTGSYEQYF. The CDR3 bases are TGTGCCAGCAGTATCACTATGACAGGCTCCTACGAGCAGTACTTC.

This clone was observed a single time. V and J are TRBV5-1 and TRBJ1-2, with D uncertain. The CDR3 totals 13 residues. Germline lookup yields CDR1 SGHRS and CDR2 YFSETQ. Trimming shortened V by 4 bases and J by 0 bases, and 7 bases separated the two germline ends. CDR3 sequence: CASSVSTNYGYTF. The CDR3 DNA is TGCGCCAGCAGCGTTAGCACTAACTATGGCTACACCTTC.

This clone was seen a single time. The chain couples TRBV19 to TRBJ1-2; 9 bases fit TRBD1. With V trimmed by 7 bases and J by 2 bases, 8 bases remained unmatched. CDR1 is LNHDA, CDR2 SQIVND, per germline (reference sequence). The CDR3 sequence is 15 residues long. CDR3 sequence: CASKIPGQGNYGYTF. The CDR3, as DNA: TGTGCCAGTAAAATACCGGGACAGGGCAACTATGGCTACACCTTC.

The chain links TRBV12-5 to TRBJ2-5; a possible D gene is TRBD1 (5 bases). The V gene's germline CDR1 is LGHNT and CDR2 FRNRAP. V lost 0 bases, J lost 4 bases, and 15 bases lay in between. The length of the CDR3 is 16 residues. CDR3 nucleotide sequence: TGTGCTAGTGGTTTGGTTGTAAGCAGGGTCGGAGAGACCCAGTACTTC. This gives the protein CASGLVVSRVGETQYF.

The CDR3 sequence is CASSLARDYYQYF. The CDR3 coding sequence is TGTGCCAGCAGCCTCGCCCGGGACTACTACCAGTACTTC. J is TRBJ2-5 and V is TRBV11-2, with 7 bases matching TRBD2. V was clipped by 5 bases and J by 10 bases; unmatched bases: 10. The CDR3 spans 13 residues. Germline values: CDR1 SGHAT, CDR2 FQNNGV.

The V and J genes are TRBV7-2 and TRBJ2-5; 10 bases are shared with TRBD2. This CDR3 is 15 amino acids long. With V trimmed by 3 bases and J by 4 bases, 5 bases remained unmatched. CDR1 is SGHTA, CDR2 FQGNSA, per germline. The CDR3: CASSFSGGAVETQYF. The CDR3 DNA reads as TGTGCCAGCAGCTTCAGCGGGGGGGCCGTAGAGACCCAGTACTTC.

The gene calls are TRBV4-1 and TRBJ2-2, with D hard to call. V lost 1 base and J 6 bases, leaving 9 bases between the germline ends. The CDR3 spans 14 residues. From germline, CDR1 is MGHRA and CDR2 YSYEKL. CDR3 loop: CASSQVYPAGELFF. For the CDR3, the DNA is TGCGCCAGCAGCCAAGTTTACCCGGCCGGGGAGCTGTTTTTT.

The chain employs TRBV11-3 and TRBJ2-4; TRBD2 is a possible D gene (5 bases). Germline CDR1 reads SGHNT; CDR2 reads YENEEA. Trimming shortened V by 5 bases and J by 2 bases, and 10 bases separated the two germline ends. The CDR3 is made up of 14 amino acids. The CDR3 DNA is TGTGCCAGCAGCGAGTCCGGGACCAAAAACATTCAGTACTTC. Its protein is CASSESGTKNIQYF.

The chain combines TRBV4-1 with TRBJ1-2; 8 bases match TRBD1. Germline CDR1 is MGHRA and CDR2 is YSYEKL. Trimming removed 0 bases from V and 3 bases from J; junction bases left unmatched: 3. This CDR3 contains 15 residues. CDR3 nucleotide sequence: TGCGCCAGCAGCCAAGACAGGGGGCGCGACTATGGCTACACCTTC. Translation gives CASSQDRGRDYGYTF.

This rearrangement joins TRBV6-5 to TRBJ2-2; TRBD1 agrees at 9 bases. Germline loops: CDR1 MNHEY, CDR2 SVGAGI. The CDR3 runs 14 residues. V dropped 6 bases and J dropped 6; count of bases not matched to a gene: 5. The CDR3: CASRGTGGAGELFF. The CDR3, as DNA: TGTGCCAGCAGAGGAACAGGGGGCGCCGGGGAGCTGTTTTTT.

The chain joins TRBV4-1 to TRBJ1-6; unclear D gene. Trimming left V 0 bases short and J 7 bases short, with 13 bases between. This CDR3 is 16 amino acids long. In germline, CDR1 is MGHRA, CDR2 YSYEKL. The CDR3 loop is CASSQDSDIPNSPLHF. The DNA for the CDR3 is TGCGCCAGCAGCCAAGATAGTGACATTCCGAATTCACCCCTCCACTTT.

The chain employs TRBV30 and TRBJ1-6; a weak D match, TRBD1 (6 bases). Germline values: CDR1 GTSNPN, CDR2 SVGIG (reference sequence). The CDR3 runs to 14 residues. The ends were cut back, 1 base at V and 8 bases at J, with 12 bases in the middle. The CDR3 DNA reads TGTGCCTGGAGTGGTGGGGGCCCATATTCACCCCTCCACTTT. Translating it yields CAWSGGGPYSPLHF.

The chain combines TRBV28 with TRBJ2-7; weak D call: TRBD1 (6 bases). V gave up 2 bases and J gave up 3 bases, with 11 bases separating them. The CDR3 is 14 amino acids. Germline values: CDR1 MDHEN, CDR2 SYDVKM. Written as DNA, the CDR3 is TGTGCCAGCAGTTTAATGGGGACACTCTACGAGCAGTACGTC. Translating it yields CASSLMGTLYEQYV.

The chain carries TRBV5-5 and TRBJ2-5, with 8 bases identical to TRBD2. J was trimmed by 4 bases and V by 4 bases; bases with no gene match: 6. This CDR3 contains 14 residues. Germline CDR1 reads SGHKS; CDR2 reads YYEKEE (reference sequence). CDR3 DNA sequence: TGTGCCAGCAGCGTCGAGCTAGCGGGAGAGACCCAGTACTTC. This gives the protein CASSVELAGETQYF.

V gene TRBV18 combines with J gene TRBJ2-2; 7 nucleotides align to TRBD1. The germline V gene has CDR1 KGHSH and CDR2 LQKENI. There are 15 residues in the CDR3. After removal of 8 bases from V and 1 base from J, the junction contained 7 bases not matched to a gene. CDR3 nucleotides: TGTGCCAGCGCCCTGGGACAGTTGAACACCGGGGAGCTGTTTTTT. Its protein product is CASALGQLNTGELFF.

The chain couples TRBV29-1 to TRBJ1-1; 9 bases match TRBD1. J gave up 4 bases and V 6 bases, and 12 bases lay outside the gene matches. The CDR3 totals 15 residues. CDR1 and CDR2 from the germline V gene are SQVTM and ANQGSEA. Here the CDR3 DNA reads TGCAGCGTAACAGGGGGCTTAGACTATAGCACTGAAGCTTTCTTT. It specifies CSVTGGLDYSTEAFF.

This chain's CDR3 is CASSLWGEINSPLHF. Here the CDR3 DNA reads TGCGCCAGCAGCTTGTGGGGAGAAATTAATTCACCCCTCCACTTT. V gene TRBV5-1 combines with J gene TRBJ1-6; D uncertain. Germline loops: CDR1 SGHRS, CDR2 YFSETQ. V shed 1 base and J shed 6 bases, with 11 bases lying between them. CDR3 length: 15 amino acids.

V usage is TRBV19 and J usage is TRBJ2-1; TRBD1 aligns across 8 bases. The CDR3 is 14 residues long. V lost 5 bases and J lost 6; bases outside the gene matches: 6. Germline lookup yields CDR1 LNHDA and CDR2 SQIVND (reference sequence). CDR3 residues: CASSARGRPNEQFF. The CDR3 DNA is TGTGCCAGTAGTGCCAGGGGGCGCCCCAATGAGCAGTTCTTC.

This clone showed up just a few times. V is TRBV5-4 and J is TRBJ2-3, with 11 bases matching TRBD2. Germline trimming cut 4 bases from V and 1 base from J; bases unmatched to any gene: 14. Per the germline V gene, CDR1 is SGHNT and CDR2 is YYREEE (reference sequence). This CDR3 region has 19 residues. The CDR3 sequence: CASSHREAGLAARTDTQYF. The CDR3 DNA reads TGTGCCAGCAGCCACCGGGAAGCGGGACTAGCGGCCCGCACAGATACGCAGTATTTT. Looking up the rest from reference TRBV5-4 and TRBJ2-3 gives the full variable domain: ETGVTQSPTHLIKTRGQQVTLRCSSQSGHNTVSWYQQALGQGPQFIFQYYREEENGRGNFPPRFSGLQFPNYSSELNVNALELDDSALYLCASSHREAGLAARTDTQYFGPGTRLTVL.

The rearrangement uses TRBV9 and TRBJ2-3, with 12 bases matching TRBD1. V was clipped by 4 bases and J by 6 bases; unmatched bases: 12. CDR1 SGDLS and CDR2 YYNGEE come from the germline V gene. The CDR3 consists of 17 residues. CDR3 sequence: CASSPLLGQGAGDTQYF. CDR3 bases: TGTGCCAGCAGCCCCTTGTTGGGACAGGGGGCCGGTGATACGCAGTATTTT.

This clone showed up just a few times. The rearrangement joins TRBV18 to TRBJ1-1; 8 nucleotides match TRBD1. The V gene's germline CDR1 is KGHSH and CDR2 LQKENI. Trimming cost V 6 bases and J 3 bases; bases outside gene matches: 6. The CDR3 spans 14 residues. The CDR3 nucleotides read TGTGCCAGCTCTGCGGACAGGGCCGACACTGAAGCTTTCTTT. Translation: CASSADRADTEAFF.

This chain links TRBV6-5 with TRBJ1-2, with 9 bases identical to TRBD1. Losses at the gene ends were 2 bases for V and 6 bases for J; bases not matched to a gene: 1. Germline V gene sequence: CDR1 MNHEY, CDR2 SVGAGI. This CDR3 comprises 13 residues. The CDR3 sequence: CASSYGQGNGYTF. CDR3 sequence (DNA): TGTGCCAGCAGTTACGGACAGGGGAATGGCTACACCTTC.

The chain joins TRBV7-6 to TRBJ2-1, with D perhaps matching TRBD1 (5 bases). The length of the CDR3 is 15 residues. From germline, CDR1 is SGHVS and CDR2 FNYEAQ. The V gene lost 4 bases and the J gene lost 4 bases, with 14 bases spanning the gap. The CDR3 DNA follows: TGTGCCAGCAGCTCCAGACAGATGGGGTACAATGAGCAGTTCTTC. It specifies CASSSRQMGYNEQFF.

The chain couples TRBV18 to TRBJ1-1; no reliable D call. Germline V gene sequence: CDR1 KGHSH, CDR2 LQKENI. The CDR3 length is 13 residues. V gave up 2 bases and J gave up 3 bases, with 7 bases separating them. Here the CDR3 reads CASSPNIDTEAFF. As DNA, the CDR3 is TGTGCCAGCTCACCAAATATTGACACTGAAGCTTTCTTT.

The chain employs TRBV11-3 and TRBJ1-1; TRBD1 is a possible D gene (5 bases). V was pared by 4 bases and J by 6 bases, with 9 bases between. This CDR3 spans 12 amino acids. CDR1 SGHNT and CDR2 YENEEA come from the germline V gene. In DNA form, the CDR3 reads TGTGCCAGCAGCTCACGACAGTCTGAAGCTTTCTTT. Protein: CASSSRQSEAFF.

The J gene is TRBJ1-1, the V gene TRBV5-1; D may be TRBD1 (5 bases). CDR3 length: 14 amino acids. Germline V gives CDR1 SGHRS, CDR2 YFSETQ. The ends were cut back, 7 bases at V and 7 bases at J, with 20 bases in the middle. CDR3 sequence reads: CASRPHPAGDEAFF. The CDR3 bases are TGCGCCAGCCGTCCGCACCCGGCGGGGGATGAAGCTTTCTTT.

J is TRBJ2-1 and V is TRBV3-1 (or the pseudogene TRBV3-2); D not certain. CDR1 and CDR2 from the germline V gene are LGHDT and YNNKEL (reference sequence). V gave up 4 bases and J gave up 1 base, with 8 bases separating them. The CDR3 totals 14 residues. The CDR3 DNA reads TGTGCCAGCAGCCGACCAGCGTCCTACAATGAGCAGTTCTTC. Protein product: CASSRPASYNEQFF.

The CDR3: CASSEAGGIYYGYTF. CDR3 in DNA: TGTGCCAGCAGTGAAGCCGGCGGAATCTACTATGGCTACACCTTC. The gene calls are TRBV6-1 and TRBJ1-2; D remains unclear. Germline-derived CDR1 and CDR2 are MNHNS and SASEGT. V lost 0 bases and J lost 3, with 11 bases in between. CDR3 length: 15 residues.